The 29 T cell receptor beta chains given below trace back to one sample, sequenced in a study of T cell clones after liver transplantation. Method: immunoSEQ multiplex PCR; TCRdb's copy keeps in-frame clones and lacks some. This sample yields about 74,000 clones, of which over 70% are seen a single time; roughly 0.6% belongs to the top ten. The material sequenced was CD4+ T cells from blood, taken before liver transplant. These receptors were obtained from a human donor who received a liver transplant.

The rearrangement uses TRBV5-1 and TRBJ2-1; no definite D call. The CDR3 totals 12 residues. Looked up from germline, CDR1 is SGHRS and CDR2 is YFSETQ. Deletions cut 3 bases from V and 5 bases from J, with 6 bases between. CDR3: CASSSEDNEQFF. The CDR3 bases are TGCGCCAGCAGCTCGGAAGACAATGAGCAGTTCTTC.

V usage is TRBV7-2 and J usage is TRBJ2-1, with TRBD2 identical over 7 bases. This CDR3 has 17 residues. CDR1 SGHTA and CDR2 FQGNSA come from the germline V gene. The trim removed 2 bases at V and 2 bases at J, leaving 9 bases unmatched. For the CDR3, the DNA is TGTGCCAGCAGCTTAAGCGGGACGACTCTCACCTACAATGAGCAGTTCTTC. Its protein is CASSLSGTTLTYNEQFF.

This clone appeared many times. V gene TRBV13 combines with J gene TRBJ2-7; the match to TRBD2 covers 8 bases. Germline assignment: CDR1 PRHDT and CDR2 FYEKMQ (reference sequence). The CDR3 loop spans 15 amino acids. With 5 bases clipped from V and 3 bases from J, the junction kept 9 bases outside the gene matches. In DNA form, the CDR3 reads TGTGCCAGCAGCCGTCCGGCCAGCGGGAGCTACGAGCAGTACTTC. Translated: CASSRPASGSYEQYF.

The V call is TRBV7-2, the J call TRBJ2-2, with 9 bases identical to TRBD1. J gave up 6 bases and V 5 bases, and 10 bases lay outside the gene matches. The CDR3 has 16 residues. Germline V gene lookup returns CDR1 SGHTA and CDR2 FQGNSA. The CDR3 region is CASSRRTGGISGELFF. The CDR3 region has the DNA TGTGCCAGCAGCCGACGAACAGGGGGCATTTCCGGGGAGCTGTTTTTT.

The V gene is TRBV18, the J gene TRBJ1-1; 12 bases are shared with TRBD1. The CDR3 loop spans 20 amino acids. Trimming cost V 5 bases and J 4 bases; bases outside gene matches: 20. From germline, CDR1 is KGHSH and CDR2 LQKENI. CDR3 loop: CASSSLPGQGAKTVGTEAFF. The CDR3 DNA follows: TGTGCCAGCTCATCTCTACCGGGACAGGGGGCTAAAACTGTGGGCACTGAAGCTTTCTTT.

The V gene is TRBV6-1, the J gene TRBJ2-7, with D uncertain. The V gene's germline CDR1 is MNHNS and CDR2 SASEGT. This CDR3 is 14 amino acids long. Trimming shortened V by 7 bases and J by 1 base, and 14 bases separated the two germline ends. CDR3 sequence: CASTSLTFSYEQYF. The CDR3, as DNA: TGTGCCAGCACCTCCTTGACATTTTCCTACGAGCAGTACTTC.

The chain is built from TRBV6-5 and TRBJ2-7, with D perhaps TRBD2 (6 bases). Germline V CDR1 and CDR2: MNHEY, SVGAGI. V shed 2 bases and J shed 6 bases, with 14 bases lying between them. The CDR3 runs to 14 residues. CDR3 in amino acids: CASSYEREAGEQYF. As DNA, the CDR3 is TGTGCCAGCAGTTACGAGAGGGAAGCGGGCGAGCAGTACTTC.

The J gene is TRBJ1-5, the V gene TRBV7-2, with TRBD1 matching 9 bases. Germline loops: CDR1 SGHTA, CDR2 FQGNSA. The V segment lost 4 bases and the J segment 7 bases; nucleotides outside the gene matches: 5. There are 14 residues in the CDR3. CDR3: CASSSRQGGQPQHF. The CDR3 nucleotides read TGTGCCAGCAGCTCACGACAGGGGGGGCAGCCCCAGCATTTT.

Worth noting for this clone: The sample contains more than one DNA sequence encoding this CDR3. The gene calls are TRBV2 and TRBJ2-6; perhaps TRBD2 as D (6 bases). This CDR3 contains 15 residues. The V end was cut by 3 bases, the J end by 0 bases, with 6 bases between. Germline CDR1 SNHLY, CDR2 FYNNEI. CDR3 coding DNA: TGTGCCAGCAGTGAGGAGGGCTCTGGGGCCAACGTCCTGACTTTC. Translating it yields CASSEEGSGANVLTF.

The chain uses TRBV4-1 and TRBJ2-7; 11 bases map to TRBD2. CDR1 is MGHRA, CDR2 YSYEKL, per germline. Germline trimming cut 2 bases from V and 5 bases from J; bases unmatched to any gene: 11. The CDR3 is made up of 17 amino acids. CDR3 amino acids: CASSQSSGRSLIDEQYF. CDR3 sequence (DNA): TGCGCCAGCAGCCAATCTAGCGGGAGGTCTTTGATCGACGAGCAGTACTTC.

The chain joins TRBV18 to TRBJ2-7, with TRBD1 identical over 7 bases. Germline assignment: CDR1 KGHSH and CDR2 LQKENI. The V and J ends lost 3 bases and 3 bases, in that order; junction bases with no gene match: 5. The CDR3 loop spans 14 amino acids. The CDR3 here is CASSPGQAIYEQYF. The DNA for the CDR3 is TGTGCCAGCTCACCCGGACAGGCGATCTACGAGCAGTACTTC.

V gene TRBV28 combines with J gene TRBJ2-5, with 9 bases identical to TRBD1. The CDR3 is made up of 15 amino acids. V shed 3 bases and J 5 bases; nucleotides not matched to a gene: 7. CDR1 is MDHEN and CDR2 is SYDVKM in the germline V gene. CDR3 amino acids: CASSLGTGRGETQYF. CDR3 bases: TGTGCCAGCAGTTTGGGGACAGGGAGGGGGGAGACCCAGTACTTC. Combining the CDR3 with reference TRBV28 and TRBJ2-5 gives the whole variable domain DVKVTQSSRYLVKRTGEKVFLECVQDMDHENMFWYRQDPGLGLRLIYFSYDVKMKEKGDIPEGYSVSREKKERFSLILESASTNQTSMYLCASSLGTGRGETQYFGPGTRLLVL.

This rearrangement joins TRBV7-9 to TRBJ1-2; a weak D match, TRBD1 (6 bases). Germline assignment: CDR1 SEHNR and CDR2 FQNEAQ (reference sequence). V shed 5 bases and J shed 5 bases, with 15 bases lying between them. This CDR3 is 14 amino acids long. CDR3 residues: CASSRGGAEYGYTF. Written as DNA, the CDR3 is TGTGCCAGCAGCCGAGGGGGGGCGGAGTATGGCTACACCTTC.

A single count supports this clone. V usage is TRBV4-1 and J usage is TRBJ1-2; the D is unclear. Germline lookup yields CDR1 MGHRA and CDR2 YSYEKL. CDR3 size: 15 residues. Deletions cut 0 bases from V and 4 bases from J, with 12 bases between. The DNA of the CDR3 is TGCGCCAGCAGCCAAGATCAATTGGCAGGCTATGGCTACACCTTC. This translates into CASSQDQLAGYGYTF.

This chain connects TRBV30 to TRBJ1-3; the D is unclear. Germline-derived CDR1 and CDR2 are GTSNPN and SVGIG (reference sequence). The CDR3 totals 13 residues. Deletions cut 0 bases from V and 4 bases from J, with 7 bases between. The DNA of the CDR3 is TGTGCCTGGAGTGTAGACACCGGAAACACCATATATTTT. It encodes CAWSVDTGNTIYF.

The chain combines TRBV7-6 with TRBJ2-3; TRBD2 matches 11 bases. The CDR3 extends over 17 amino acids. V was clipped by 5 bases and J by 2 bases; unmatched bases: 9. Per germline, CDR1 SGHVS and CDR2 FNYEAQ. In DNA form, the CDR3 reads TGTGCCAGCAGCAACGGCGGGACTAGCGGCTCCACAGATACGCAGTATTTT. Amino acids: CASSNGGTSGSTDTQYF.

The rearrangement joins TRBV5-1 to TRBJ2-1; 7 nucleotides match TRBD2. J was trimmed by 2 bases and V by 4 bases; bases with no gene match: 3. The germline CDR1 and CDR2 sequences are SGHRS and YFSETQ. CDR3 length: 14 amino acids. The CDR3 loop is CASSPGTTYNEQFF. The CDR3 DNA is TGCGCCAGCAGCCCCGGGACTACCTACAATGAGCAGTTCTTC. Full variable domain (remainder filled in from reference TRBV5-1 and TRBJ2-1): KAGVTQTPRYLIKTRGQQVTLSCSPISGHRSVSWYQQTPGQGLQFLFEYFSETQRNKGNFPGRFSGRQFSNSRSEMNVSTLELGDSALYLCASSPGTTYNEQFFGPGTRLTVL.

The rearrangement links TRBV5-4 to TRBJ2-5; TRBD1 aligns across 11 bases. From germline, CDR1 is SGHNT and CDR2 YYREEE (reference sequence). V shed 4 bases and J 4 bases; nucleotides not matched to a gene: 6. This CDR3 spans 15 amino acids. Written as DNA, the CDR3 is TGTGCCAGCAGCACGGGACAGGGGGGGCGAGAGACCCAGTACTTC. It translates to CASSTGQGGRETQYF.

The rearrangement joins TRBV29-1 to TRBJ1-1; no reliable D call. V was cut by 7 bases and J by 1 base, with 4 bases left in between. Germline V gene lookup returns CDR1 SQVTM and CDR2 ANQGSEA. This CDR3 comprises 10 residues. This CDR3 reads CSGQNTEAFF. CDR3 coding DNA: TGCAGCGGTCAGAACACTGAAGCTTTCTTT. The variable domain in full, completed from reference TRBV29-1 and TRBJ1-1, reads SAVISQKPSRDICQRGTSLTIQCQVDSQVTMMFWYRQQPGQSLTLIATANQGSEATYESGFVIDKFPISRPNLTFSTLTVSNMSPEDSSIYLCSGQNTEAFFGQGTRLTVV.

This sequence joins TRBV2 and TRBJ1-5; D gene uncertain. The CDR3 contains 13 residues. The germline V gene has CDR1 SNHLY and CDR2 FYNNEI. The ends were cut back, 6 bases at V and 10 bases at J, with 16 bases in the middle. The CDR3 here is CASRDFSLSPQHF. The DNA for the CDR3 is TGTGCCAGCAGGGACTTCTCGTTGAGCCCCCAGCATTTT.

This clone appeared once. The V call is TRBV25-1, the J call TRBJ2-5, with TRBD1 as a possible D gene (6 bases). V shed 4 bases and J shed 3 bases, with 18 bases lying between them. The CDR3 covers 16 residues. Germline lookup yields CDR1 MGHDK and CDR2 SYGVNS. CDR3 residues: CASSVETGAQKETQYF. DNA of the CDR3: TGTGCCAGCAGTGTCGAGACAGGAGCCCAAAAAGAGACCCAGTACTTC.

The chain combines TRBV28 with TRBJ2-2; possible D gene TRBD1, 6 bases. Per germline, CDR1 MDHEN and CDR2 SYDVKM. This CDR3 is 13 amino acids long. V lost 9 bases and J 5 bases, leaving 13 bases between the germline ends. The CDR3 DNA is TGTGCCAGTCACAGGGAAGATACCGGGGAGCTGTTTTTT. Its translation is CASHREDTGELFF. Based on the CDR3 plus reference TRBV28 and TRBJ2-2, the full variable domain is DVKVTQSSRYLVKRTGEKVFLECVQDMDHENMFWYRQDPGLGLRLIYFSYDVKMKEKGDIPEGYSVSREKKERFSLILESASTNQTSMYLCASHREDTGELFFGEGSRLTVL.

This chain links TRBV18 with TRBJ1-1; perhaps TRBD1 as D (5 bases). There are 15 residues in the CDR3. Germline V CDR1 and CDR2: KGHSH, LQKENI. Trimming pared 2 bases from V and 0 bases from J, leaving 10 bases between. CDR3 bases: TGTGCCAGCTCACCATGGGCAGGGTTGAACACTGAAGCTTTCTTT. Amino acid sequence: CASSPWAGLNTEAFF. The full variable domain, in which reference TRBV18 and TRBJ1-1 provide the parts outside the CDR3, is NAGVMQNPRHLVRRRGQEARLRCSPMKGHSHVYWYRQLPEEGLKFMVYLQKENIIDESGMPKERFSAEFPKEGPSILRIQQVVRGDSAAYFCASSPWAGLNTEAFFGQGTRLTVV.

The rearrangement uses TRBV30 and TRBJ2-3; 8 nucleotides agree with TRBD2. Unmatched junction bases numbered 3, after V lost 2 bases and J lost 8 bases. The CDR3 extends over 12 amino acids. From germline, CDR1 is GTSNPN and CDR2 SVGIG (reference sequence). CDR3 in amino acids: CAWSSGRGTQYF. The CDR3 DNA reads TGTGCCTGGAGTAGCGGGAGAGGTACGCAGTATTTT.

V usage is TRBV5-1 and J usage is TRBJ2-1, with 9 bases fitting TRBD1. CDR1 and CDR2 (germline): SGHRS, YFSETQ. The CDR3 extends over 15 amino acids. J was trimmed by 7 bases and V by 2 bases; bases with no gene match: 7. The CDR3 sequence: CASSFFGQGRNEQFF. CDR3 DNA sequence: TGCGCCAGCAGCTTCTTTGGACAGGGGAGGAATGAGCAGTTCTTC. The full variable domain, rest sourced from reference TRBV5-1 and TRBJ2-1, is KAGVTQTPRYLIKTRGQQVTLSCSPISGHRSVSWYQQTPGQGLQFLFEYFSETQRNKGNFPGRFSGRQFSNSRSEMNVSTLELGDSALYLCASSFFGQGRNEQFFGPGTRLTVL.

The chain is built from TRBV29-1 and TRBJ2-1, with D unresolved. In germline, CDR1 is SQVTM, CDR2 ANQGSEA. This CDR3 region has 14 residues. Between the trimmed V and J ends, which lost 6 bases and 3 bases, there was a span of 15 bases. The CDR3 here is CSVPNPGNYNEQFF. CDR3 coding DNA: TGCAGCGTGCCAAACCCAGGAAACTACAATGAGCAGTTCTTC.

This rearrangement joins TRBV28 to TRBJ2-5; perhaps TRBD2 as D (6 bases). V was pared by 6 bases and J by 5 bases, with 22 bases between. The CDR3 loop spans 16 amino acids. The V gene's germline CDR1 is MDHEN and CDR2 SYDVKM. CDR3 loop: CASRGDFTNLAETQYF. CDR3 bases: TGTGCCAGCAGGGGGGACTTCACCAACCTTGCCGAGACCCAGTACTTC.

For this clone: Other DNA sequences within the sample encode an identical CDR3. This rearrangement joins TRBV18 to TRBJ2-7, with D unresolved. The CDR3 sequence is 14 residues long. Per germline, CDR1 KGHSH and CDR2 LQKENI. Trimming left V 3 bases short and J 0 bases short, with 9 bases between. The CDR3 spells CASSPSQSSYEQYF. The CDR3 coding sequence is TGTGCCAGCTCACCCTCCCAGAGCTCCTACGAGCAGTACTTC. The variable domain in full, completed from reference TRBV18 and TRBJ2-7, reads NAGVMQNPRHLVRRRGQEARLRCSPMKGHSHVYWYRQLPEEGLKFMVYLQKENIIDESGMPKERFSAEFPKEGPSILRIQQVVRGDSAAYFCASSPSQSSYEQYFGPGTRLTVT.

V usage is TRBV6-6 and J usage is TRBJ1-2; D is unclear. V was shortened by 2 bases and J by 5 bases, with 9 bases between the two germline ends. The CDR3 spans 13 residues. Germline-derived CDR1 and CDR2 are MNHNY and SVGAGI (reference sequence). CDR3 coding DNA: TGTGCCAGCAGTTACGACGAGGAGTATGGCTACACCTTC. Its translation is CASSYDEEYGYTF.